This paragraph covers one T cell receptor beta chain sequence. Under the authors' procedure: The assay estimated nucleated cells by amplifying reference gene primers. Data came from immunoSEQ multiplex PCR; TCRdb stores just in-frame clones and leaves some out. Clone size and the V and J calls come from that table; the DNA yielded D and trimming. The sample has 200,000 to 250,000 clones, about 80% seen once; the top ten hold more than 2%. This entry comes from a study of blood T cell repertoires in COVID-19. Study information: COVID-19 samples collected from the United States, Italy and Spain covered acute and convalescent phases. PBMCs, B-cell-depleted T cells, or T cells provided the cDNA or gDNA that made up the material.

This CDR3 is 14 amino acids long. The ends were cut back, 1 base at V and 8 bases at J, with 12 bases in the middle. CDR1 and CDR2 from the germline V gene are SGHDT and YYEEEE. The chain is built from TRBV5-6 and TRBJ1-4, with D possibly TRBD1 on 5 matching bases. The sequencing sample was made of peripheral blood. The clonotype was recovered from a woman aged 60-70 years with acute or convalescent COVID-19. The CDR3 loop is CASSLTGVREKLFF. Written as DNA, the CDR3 is TGTGCCAGCAGCTTGACAGGTGTTCGAGAAAAACTGTTTTTT.